One and the same sample provided the 12 T cell receptor beta chains below, sequenced in a study of blood T cell repertoires in COVID-19. The repertoire was sequenced with immunoSEQ multiplex PCR; TCRdb's copy has only in-frame clones and lacks some. The data hold around 160,000 clones, with around 81% observed a single time. Sequencing was done on a sample of peripheral blood. These receptor sequences come from a man in his sixties with active or convalescent COVID-19.

V usage is TRBV5-1 and J usage is TRBJ2-1, with 13 bases aligning to TRBD2. The V segment lost 2 bases and the J segment 9 bases; nucleotides outside the gene matches: 8. Germline V gene lookup returns CDR1 SGHRS and CDR2 YFSETQ. The CDR3 is made up of 16 amino acids. The DNA for the CDR3 is TGCGCCAGCAGCTTAAGGGGACTAGCGGGATCTGGTGAGCAGTTCTTC. It codes for CASSLRGLAGSGEQFF.

A few counts support this clone. The rearrangement joins TRBV18 to TRBJ1-4; no clear D. This CDR3 has 15 residues. Trimming took off 1 base at V and 3 bases at J, with 9 bases between the two ends. Germline assignment: CDR1 KGHSH and CDR2 LQKENI. CDR3 in amino acids: CASSPLISPNEKLFF. The CDR3 DNA sequence: TGTGCCAGCTCACCACTTATCTCCCCTAATGAAAAACTGTTTTTT.

This chain joins TRBV2 and TRBJ1-1; TRBD1 matches at 8 bases. Germline V gene sequence: CDR1 SNHLY, CDR2 FYNNEI. This CDR3 has 16 residues. The V and J ends lost 6 bases and 0 bases, in that order; junction bases with no gene match: 9. Here the CDR3 reads CASREYQGAMNTEAFF. CDR3 bases: TGTGCCAGCAGAGAATACCAGGGGGCCATGAACACTGAAGCTTTCTTT.

The chain combines TRBV7-9 with TRBJ2-4; a weak D match, TRBD1 (6 bases). V lost 1 base to trimming and J lost 16 bases, with 14 bases between them. The germline V gene has CDR1 SEHNR and CDR2 FQNEAQ (reference sequence). This CDR3 has 12 residues. The CDR3 bases are TGTGCCAGCAGCTTAGAAGACAGGACAAGTTACTTC. Its translation: CASSLEDRTSYF.

V gene TRBV5-1 combines with J gene TRBJ1-1; 8 bases match TRBD1. The germline CDR1 and CDR2 sequences are SGHRS and YFSETQ. This CDR3 contains 14 residues. The junction had 0 bases not matched to a gene; V was cut back by 1 base and J by 1 base. CDR3 DNA: TGCGCCAGCAGCTTGCAGGGGGCGAACACTGAAGCTTTCTTT. It codes for CASSLQGANTEAFF.

The chain combines TRBV27 with TRBJ2-1, with 10 bases matching TRBD2. The CDR3 covers 15 residues. Germline CDR1 MNHEY, CDR2 SMNVEV (reference sequence). V dropped 7 bases and J dropped 3; count of bases not matched to a gene: 6. The CDR3 DNA reads as TGTGCCAGCAAAAAACCTAGCGGGAGCTACAATGAGCAGTTCTTC. Residues: CASKKPSGSYNEQFF.

V gene TRBV24-1 combines with J gene TRBJ2-2; 7 nucleotides line up with TRBD1. The V gene end was trimmed by 1 base and the J gene end by 4 bases; junction bases not matched to a gene: 5. The CDR3 spans 16 residues. CDR1 and CDR2 (germline): KGHDR, SFDVKD. The CDR3 is CATSDFRQGGTGELFF. The CDR3 DNA follows: TGTGCCACCAGTGATTTTAGACAGGGCGGCACCGGGGAGCTGTTTTTT.

This clone was seen a single time. This sequence joins TRBV9 and TRBJ2-5; 9 bases are a match to TRBD2. This CDR3 spans 16 amino acids. V shed 0 bases, J shed 3 bases, and the junction held 6 bases outside the gene matches. Germline loops: CDR1 SGDLS, CDR2 YYNGEE. The CDR3 spells CASSVGSGRLEETQYF. DNA for the CDR3: TGTGCCAGCAGCGTAGGCAGCGGGAGGTTAGAAGAGACCCAGTACTTC.

The rearrangement uses TRBV7-2 and TRBJ2-1; a weak D match, TRBD1 (5 bases). This CDR3 region has 15 residues. V lost 5 bases to trimming and J lost 5 bases, with 16 bases between them. The V gene's germline CDR1 is SGHTA and CDR2 FQGNSA. The CDR3 protein is CASSQVGRGDNEQFF. The CDR3 nucleotides read TGTGCCAGCAGCCAGGTGGGGCGAGGAGACAATGAGCAGTTCTTC. Filled out from reference TRBV7-2 and TRBJ2-1, the complete variable domain reads GAGVSQSPSNKVTEKGKDVELRCDPISGHTALYWYRQSLGQGLEFLIYFQGNSAPDKSGLPSDRFSAERTGGSVSTLTIQRTQQEDSAVYLCASSQVGRGDNEQFFGPGTRLTVL.

The sample holds one count of this clone. The chain is built from TRBV11-3 and TRBJ2-1, with 14 bases aligning to TRBD2. Germline CDR1 reads SGHNT; CDR2 reads YENEEA. This CDR3 is built from 14 residues. The ends lost 5 bases at V and 12 bases at J; junction bases unmatched: 6. Here the CDR3 reads CASSRGTSGSSQFF. The CDR3 bases are TGTGCCAGCAGCAGAGGGACTAGCGGGAGTTCGCAGTTCTTC.

V is TRBV5-1 and J is TRBJ2-1; 10 bases agree with TRBD2. From germline, CDR1 is SGHRS and CDR2 YFSETQ. V lost 0 bases, J lost 2 bases, and 2 bases stayed unmatched. The CDR3 consists of 16 residues. The CDR3 loop is CASSLASGSAYNEQFF. CDR3 in DNA: TGCGCCAGCAGCTTGGCTAGCGGGAGTGCCTACAATGAGCAGTTCTTC.

V is TRBV7-2 and J is TRBJ1-1; 7 bases agree with TRBD1. V was clipped by 5 bases and J by 10 bases; unmatched bases: 4. Germline CDR1 SGHTA, CDR2 FQGNSA. The CDR3 loop spans 11 amino acids. In DNA form, the CDR3 reads TGTGCCAGCAGCCCCAGGGGGGCAGCTTTCTTT. Translating gives CASSPRGAAFF.